The clone carrying this T cell receptor (beta chain) was detected a few times. This entry belongs to a study of blood T cell repertoires in COVID-19. As handled by the study authors: Amplified reference gene primers provided the basis for estimating nucleated cell counts. Sequenced by immunoSEQ multiplex PCR; TCRdb stores in-frame clones only, minus some. The DNA was the basis for D and trimming; V, J and clone size are from that table. Among about 160,000 clones listed, about 85% were seen once. CDR1 is LGHDT and CDR2 is YNNKEL in the germline V gene (reference sequence). The CDR3 is made up of 13 amino acids. V gave up 1 base and J gave up 6 bases, with 10 bases separating them.

This sequence originates from a man between 65 and 85 years old who had recovered from COVID-19. Sequencing used peripheral blood. The J gene is TRBJ2-7, the V gene TRBV3-1 (or the pseudogene TRBV3-2); D uncertain. The CDR3 DNA reads as TGTGCCAGCAGCCAAGGCCGATACGGCGAGCAGTACTTC. Protein product: CASSQGRYGEQYF.